The following is a T cell receptor beta chain sequence with its context. Its antigen is unidentified. For TCRbeta, the library was prepared with unique molecular identifiers. One entry per CDR3 protein results from TCRdb running MiXCR on the PCR reads. The data contain hundreds of thousands of distinct CDR3 sequences, around 14% of them singletons. This entry belongs to a study of T-cell reconstitution after alpha-beta-depleted transplantation in children. Study-wide results and limits: From surviving recipient T cells and thymic progenitors came the high day-60 TCRbeta diversity observed in some patients. The origin of alpha-beta T cells about two months after transplant was reportedly several hundred expanded graft clones. Newly produced T cells mostly provided counts and TCRbeta diversity after one year, as hyperexpanded clones declined.

V was trimmed by 5 bases and J by 9 bases, leaving 14 bases between them. This CDR3 comprises 12 residues. Specimen: PBMCs, collected before TCRalphabeta/CD19-depleted stem cell transplant. The chain links TRBV12-3 or TRBV12-4 to TRBJ2-7; D is tentatively TRBD1 or TRBD2 (6 bases each). The receptor was derived from a girl aged 2 to 9 with congenital amegakaryocytic thrombocytopenia, due to receive a stem cell transplant. This CDR3 is CASSLGGVGQYF. The CDR3 DNA sequence: TGTGCCAGCAGTCTCGGGGGCGTGGGGCAGTACTTC.